These 11 T cell receptor beta chains were sequenced from one sample in a study of cytomegalovirus exposure and HLA in healthy donors. The PCR contained 60 Vbeta and 13 Jbeta primers. TCRdb's table, derived via immunoSEQ multiplex PCR, lists solely in-frame clones and lacks some. The sample yields 85,000 to 120,000 clones, around 79% seen once. Sequenced input: PBMCs. The receptors here all came from a man in his 60s in good health and CMV-seronegative.

The V and J genes are TRBV6-5 and TRBJ1-1; D possibly corresponds to TRBD1 (5 bases). Trimming shortened V by 4 bases and J by 14 bases, and 20 bases separated the two germline ends. CDR1 and CDR2 from the germline V gene are MNHEY and SVGAGI. The CDR3 contains 13 residues. CDR3 in DNA: TGTGCCAGCAGTTCTCCGGGACGGACTACGAGCTTCTTT. Protein sequence: CASSSPGRTTSFF.

The CDR3 bases are TGCGCCAGCAGCCTTAACGGACTAGCCGGCGATGAGCAGTTCTTC. This encodes CASSLNGLAGDEQFF. The chain employs TRBV4-1 and TRBJ2-1, with 8 bases lining up with TRBD2. Germline loops: CDR1 MGHRA, CDR2 YSYEKL. This CDR3 has 15 residues. The ends lost 4 bases at V and 8 bases at J; junction bases unmatched: 10.

In its sample, this clone was seen a few times. The gene calls are TRBV7-2 and TRBJ1-3; D is uncertain. Per germline, CDR1 SGHTA and CDR2 FQGNSA. The ends were cut back, 1 base at V and 0 bases at J, with 7 bases in the middle. CDR3 size: 15 residues. The CDR3 here is CASSLDGSSGNTIYF. CDR3 DNA sequence: TGTGCCAGCAGCTTAGACGGGAGCTCTGGAAACACCATATATTTT. Filled out from reference TRBV7-2 and TRBJ1-3, the complete variable domain reads GAGVSQSPSNKVTEKGKDVELRCDPISGHTALYWYRQSLGQGLEFLIYFQGNSAPDKSGLPSDRFSAERTGGSVSTLTIQRTQQEDSAVYLCASSLDGSSGNTIYFGEGSWLTVV.

The rearrangement uses TRBV11-3 and TRBJ2-4; 8 positions agree with TRBD1. This CDR3 has 14 amino acids. CDR1 is SGHNT, CDR2 YENEEA, per germline. V lost 5 bases and J lost 3; bases outside the gene matches: 3. For the CDR3, the DNA is TGTGCCAGCAGCCCAGGGGGCGGCAAAAACATTCAGTACTTC. Translated, it gives CASSPGGGKNIQYF.

This clone was seen only a few times. The CDR3 DNA follows: TGTGCCAGCAGTGGGCGACAGGGGGCGAGGGAGCAGTACTTC. Its translation: CASSGRQGAREQYF. This chain connects TRBV6-1 to TRBJ2-7; TRBD1 matches at 10 bases. This CDR3 has 14 residues. Germline CDR1 is MNHNS and CDR2 is SASEGT. Losses at the gene ends were 4 bases for V and 7 bases for J; bases not matched to a gene: 7.

The chain carries TRBV19 and TRBJ1-6, with TRBD1 matching over 8 bases. The V gene end was trimmed by 5 bases and the J gene end by 6 bases; junction bases not matched to a gene: 0. This CDR3 spans 13 amino acids. Germline loops: CDR1 LNHDA, CDR2 SQIVND (reference sequence). The CDR3 DNA is TGTGCCAGTAGTGGGACAGGTAATTCACCCCTCCACTTT. Amino acids: CASSGTGNSPLHF.

Note on this clone: This sample also contains other DNA sequences that code for the same CDR3. The rearrangement joins TRBV5-1 to TRBJ1-1; 9 bases fit TRBD1. J lost 7 bases, V lost 2 bases, and 3 bases had no gene match. The length of the CDR3 is 13 residues. The germline V gene has CDR1 SGHRS and CDR2 YFSETQ. The DNA of the CDR3 is TGCGCCAGCAGCTTTACAGGGGGCCTTGAAGCTTTCTTT. It translates to CASSFTGGLEAFF.

V and J are TRBV6-5 and TRBJ1-5; possibly TRBD1 for D (5 bases). The V gene's germline CDR1 is MNHEY and CDR2 SVGAGI. Trimming took 6 bases from V and 5 from J, leaving 11 bases between them. This CDR3 comprises 13 residues. The CDR3 region is CASRSQGDQPQHF. The CDR3 coding sequence is TGTGCCAGCAGGTCACAAGGGGATCAGCCCCAGCATTTT.

This rearrangement joins TRBV21-1 to TRBJ2-4; TRBD2, the table's D call, lacks a check against the DNA. TRBV21-1 is reported as a pseudogene. The CDR3 contains 17 residues. In DNA, the CDR3 is TGTGCCAGCAGCAAAGCTGGGAGAAAACTAGCCAAAAACATTCAGTACTTC. Translating it yields CASSKAGRKLAKNIQYF.

In its sample, this clone was seen a few times. This rearrangement joins TRBV30 to TRBJ1-2; tentatively, D is TRBD1 (6 bases). This CDR3 region has 13 residues. Trimming left V 7 bases short and J 4 bases short, with 16 bases between. Germline V gene data show CDR1 as GTSNPN and CDR2 as SVGIG (reference sequence). CDR3: CAYRQASGYGYTF. The DNA of the CDR3 is TGTGCCTACAGACAGGCGTCGGGCTATGGCTACACCTTC.

This clone was seen more than once but under ten times. The CDR3 nucleotides read TGTGCCAGCAGCGTAGGGACAGGGCCGGGAGAGACCCAGTACTTC. Translated: CASSVGTGPGETQYF. The chain uses TRBV9 and TRBJ2-5, with 8 bases matching TRBD1. J was trimmed by 4 bases and V by 0 bases; bases with no gene match: 5. Germline V gives CDR1 SGDLS, CDR2 YYNGEE. This CDR3 contains 15 residues.